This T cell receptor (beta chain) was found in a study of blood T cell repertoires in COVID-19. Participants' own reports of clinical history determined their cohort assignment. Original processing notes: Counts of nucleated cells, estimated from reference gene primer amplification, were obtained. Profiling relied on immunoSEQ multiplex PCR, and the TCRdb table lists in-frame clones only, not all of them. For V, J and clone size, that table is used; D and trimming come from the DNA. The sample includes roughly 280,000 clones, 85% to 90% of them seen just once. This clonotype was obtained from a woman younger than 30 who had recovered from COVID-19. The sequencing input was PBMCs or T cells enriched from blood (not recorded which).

CDR3 residues: CASSPRLAGGFETQYF. The CDR3 bases are TGTGCCAGTAGTCCTAGACTAGCGGGGGGCTTTGAGACCCAGTACTTC. The V gene is TRBV19, the J gene TRBJ2-5; 13 positions match TRBD2. V shed 5 bases and J 5 bases; nucleotides not matched to a gene: 8. The CDR3 totals 16 residues. Germline V gene data show CDR1 as LNHDA and CDR2 as SQIVND (reference sequence).